Listed below are T cell receptor beta chains from one sample, sequenced in a study of read filtering for tumor transcriptome and immune sequencing. MiXCR was run by TCRdb on the reads, yielding one entry per CDR3 protein. The sample records roughly 90,000 distinct CDR3 sequences, around a fifth being singletons. The sample comprised a population of CD138-negative cells sorted from bone marrow. These receptors were taken from a donor at least 40 years old with multiple myeloma. CDR3s include the opening cysteine and the closing phenylalanine or tryptophan. The D gene is left open where the match is weak. A clone size is listed for some rows: how often the clone was seen (once, few, many), or a class if it is expanded.

TRBV27	many	TRBD1	TRBJ1-6	CASSLSRQGRVRASPLHF	TGTGCCAGCAGTTTATCTCGACAGGGAAGGGTGCGAGCTTCACCCCTCCACTTT
TRBV12-3/TRBV12-4	many	-	TRBJ1-4	CASSLAGAGEKLFF	TGTGCCAGCAGTTTGGCAGGGGCGGGTGAAAAACTGTTTTTT
TRBV2	few	-	TRBJ2-7	CASSGGPGHEQYF	TGTGCCAGCAGTGGGGGCCCGGGCCACGAGCAGTACTTC
TRBV7-9	-	-	TRBJ2-3	CASSPRPQGADTQYF	TGTGCCAGCAGCCCCAGACCTCAGGGCGCAGATACGCAGTATTTT
TRBV6-2/TRBV6-3	few	TRBD1	TRBJ1-5	CASSYHGQAQPQHF	TGTGCCAGCAGTTATCATGGACAGGCTCAGCCCCAGCATTTT
TRBV29-1	-	-	TRBJ2-2	CSVEGFTGELFF	TGCAGCGTTGAAGGGTTCACCGGGGAGCTGTTTTTT
TRBV5-1	many	-	TRBJ2-1	CASSLQGGAVDEQFF	TGCGCCAGCAGCTTGCAGGGGGGGGCCGTCGATGAGCAGTTCTTC
TRBV7-6	-	TRBD1	TRBJ2-3	CASSGQTGVNTQYF	TGTGCCAGCAGCGGCCAAACAGGGGTAAATACGCAGTATTTT
TRBV29-1	many	-	TRBJ2-3	CSVVATRGADTQYF	TGCAGCGTTGTGGCGACTAGGGGGGCAGATACGCAGTATTTT
TRBV6-2/TRBV6-3	-	-	TRBJ1-5	CASWDQGATVQPQHF	TGTGCCAGCTGGGATCAAGGGGCTACGGTTCAGCCCCAGCATTTT
TRBV20-1	many	-	TRBJ2-1	CSASDGSPYNEQFF	TGCAGTGCTTCGGACGGTTCCCCCTACAATGAGCAGTTCTTC
TRBV5-1	many	-	TRBJ2-1	CASSLEPFGRLYNEQFF	TGCGCCAGCAGCTTGGAACCTTTCGGCAGATTATACAATGAGCAGTTCTTC
TRBV2	-	-	TRBJ1-2	CASGREDGYTF	TGTGCCAGCGGGCGTGAGGATGGCTACACCTTC
TRBV5-1	many	-	TRBJ1-1	CASSLHGRVNTEAFF	TGCGCCAGCAGCTTGCATGGACGGGTGAACACTGAAGCTTTCTTT
TRBV5-1	many	-	TRBJ1-4	CASSLARGINEKLFF	TGCGCCAGCAGCTTGGCTCGGGGAATTAATGAAAAACTGTTTTTT
TRBV2	many	TRBD1	TRBJ1-1	CASRSGTANTEAFF	TGTGCCAGCAGAAGCGGGACAGCGAACACTGAAGCTTTCTTT
TRBV11-2	once	TRBD1	TRBJ1-6	CASHIGQGLVSPLHF	TGTGCCAGCCACATAGGACAGGGTCTAGTCTCACCCCTCCACTTT
TRBV5-1	many	TRBD1	TRBJ1-1	CASSFGDRDTEAFF	TGCGCCAGCAGCTTCGGCGACAGGGACACTGAAGCTTTCTTT
TRBV5-1	many	-	TRBJ1-6	CASKTADNSPLHF	TGCGCCAGCAAAACAGCAGATAATTCACCCCTCCACTTT
TRBV7-8	many	-	TRBJ1-2	CASSLEPGDGYTF	TGTGCCAGCAGCTTAGAACCAGGGGACGGCTACACCTTC
TRBV9	-	-	TRBJ2-2	CAGSVGTAGGELFF	TGTGCCGGCAGCGTAGGCACGGCTGGCGGGGAGCTGTTTTTT
TRBV2	many	TRBD1	TRBJ1-1	CATGGQQNTEAFF	TGTGCCACAGGGGGACAGCAGAACACTGAAGCTTTCTTT
TRBV12-3/TRBV12-4	-	-	TRBJ1-4	CASSLSGGGEKLFF	TGTGCCAGCAGTTTATCGGGGGGCGGTGAAAAACTGTTTTTT
TRBV3-1	many	-	TRBJ2-1	CASSSPSGRKYNEQFF	TGTGCCAGCAGCTCCCCTTCGGGACGGAAGTACAATGAGCAGTTCTTC
TRBV2	many	TRBD1	TRBJ2-2	CASIRQGTNTGELFF	TGTGCCAGCATACGACAGGGCACGAACACCGGGGAGCTGTTTTTT